The present T cell receptor beta chain was sequenced within a study of PD-1 blockade in classical Hodgkin lymphoma. Study-level points and caveats: Before treatment, TCR diversity in newly diagnosed patients was reportedly lower than in healthy donors. Whatever underlies the repertoire differences (possibly disease activity or prior therapy) remains undefined.

The method was immunoSEQ multiplex PCR; TCRdb's version includes in-frame clones alone and lacks a portion of them. This table has 30,000 or so clones, roughly 92% appearing once. Time point of the sample: newly diagnosed, previously untreated cHL patient sample. Comparator PBMCs were from newly diagnosed, untreated classical Hodgkin lymphoma. With respect to this clone: Its antigen is undetermined.

Germline V CDR1 and CDR2: MNHNY, SVGAGI (reference sequence). This CDR3 is 12 amino acids long. Sequences were obtained from peripheral blood mononuclear cells (PBMCs). The chain has TRBV6-6 and TRBJ2-5; D remains unclear. Matching the DNA end better, TRBJ2-7 makes the J call doubtful. This sequence was found in a human donor with classical Hodgkin lymphoma. Written as DNA, the CDR3 is TGTGCCAGCAGTCCGGGCCGTTACGAGCAGTACTTC. Protein sequence: CASSPGRYEQYF.